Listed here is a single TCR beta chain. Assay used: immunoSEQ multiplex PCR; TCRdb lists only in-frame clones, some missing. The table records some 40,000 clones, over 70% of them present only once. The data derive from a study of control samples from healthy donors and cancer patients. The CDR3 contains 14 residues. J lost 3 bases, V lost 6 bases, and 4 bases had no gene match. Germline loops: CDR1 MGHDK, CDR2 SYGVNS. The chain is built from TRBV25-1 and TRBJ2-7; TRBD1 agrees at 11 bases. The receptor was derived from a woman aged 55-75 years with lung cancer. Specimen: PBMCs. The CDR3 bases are TGTGCCAGCAGCGCCGGGACAGGGGGCTACGAGCAGTACTTC. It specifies CASSAGTGGYEQYF.